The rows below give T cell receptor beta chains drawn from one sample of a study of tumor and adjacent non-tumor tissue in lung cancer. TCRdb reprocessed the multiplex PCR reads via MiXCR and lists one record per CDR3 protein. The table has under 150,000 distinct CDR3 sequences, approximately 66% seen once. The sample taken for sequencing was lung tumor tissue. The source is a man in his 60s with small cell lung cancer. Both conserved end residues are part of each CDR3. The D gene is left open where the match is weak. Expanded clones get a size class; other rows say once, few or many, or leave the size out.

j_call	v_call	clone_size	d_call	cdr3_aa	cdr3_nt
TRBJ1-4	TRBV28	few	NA	CASSAGTIAEKLFF	TGTGCCAGCAGTGCTGGGACCATCGCAGAAAAACTGTTTTTT
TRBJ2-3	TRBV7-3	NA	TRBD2	CASSLGTNGTDTQYF	TGTGCCAGCAGCCTCGGGACTAACGGCACAGATACGCAGTATTTT
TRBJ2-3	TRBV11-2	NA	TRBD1	CASSVGTGLNTDTRYF	TGTGCCAGCAGCGTAGGGACAGGCTTGAACACAGATACACGGTATTTT
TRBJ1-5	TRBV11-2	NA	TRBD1	CASGGTGGDTQHF	TGTGCCAGCGGTGGGACAGGGGGCGATACGCAGCATTTT
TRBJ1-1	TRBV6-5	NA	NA	CASRPQGRKTEAFF	TGCGCCAGCAGGCCACAAGGGAGGAAAACTGAAGCTTTCTTT
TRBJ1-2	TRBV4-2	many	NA	CASSQERDLYGYTF	TGTGCCAGCAGCCAAGAAAGGGACCTCTATGGCTACACCTTC
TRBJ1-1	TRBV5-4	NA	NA	CASSRRRGTEAFF	TGTGCCAGCAGCCGAAGGCGGGGGACTGAAGCTTTCTTT
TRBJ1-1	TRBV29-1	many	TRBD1	CGGTENTEAFF	TGCGGAGGGACAGAGAACACTGAAGCTTTCTTT
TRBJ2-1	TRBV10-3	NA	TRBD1	CTISAGKGASNNERFF	TGTACCATCAGTGCTGGGAAGGGGGCCTCAAACAATGAGCGGTTCTTC
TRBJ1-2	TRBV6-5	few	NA	CASNYGAADGYTF	TGTGCCAGCAACTACGGGGCAGCGGATGGCTACACCTTC
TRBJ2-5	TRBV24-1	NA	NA	CATSDSNGGHSRRQYF	TGTGCCACCAGTGATTCCAACGGAGGTCACTCACGAAGGCAGTACTTC
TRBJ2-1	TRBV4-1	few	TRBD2	CASSSKTSGSSYNEQFF	TGCGCCAGCAGCTCCAAGACTAGCGGGAGCTCCTACAATGAGCAGTTCTTC
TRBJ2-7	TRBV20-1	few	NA	CSASRTYEQYF	TGCAGTGCTAGTCGAACCTACGAGCAGTACTTC
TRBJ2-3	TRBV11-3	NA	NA	CASNLKTDTQYF	TGTGCCAGCAACCTGAAGACAGATACGCAATATTTT
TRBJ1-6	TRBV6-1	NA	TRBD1	CARRGTGNSPLHF	TGTGCCAGGAGGGGGACAGGAAATTCACCCCTCCACTTT
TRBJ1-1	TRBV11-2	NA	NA	CRSSLSSQWEAFF	TGTCGCAGCAGCTTATCCTCACAGTGGGAGGCTTTCTTT
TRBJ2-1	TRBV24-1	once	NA	CATSDPLARRDEQIF	TGTGCCACCAGTGATCCTTTAGCGCGACGAGATGAGCAGATCTTC
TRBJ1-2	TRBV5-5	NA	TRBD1	CASSFRDRDYGYTF	TGTGCCAGCAGCTTCCGGGACAGGGACTATGGCTACACCTTC
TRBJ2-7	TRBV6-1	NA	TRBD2	CAISELLAADEQYF	TGTGCCATCAGTGAACTACTAGCGGCAGACGAGCAGTACTTC
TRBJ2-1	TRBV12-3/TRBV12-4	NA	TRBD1	CTSARGTASYNEQFF	TGTACCAGCGCCCGAGGGACAGCTAGCTACAATGAGCAGTTCTTC
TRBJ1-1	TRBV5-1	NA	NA	CASSLEAGLVDEAFF	TGCGCCAGCAGCTTGGAAGCAGGGCTCGTTGATGAAGCTTTCTTT
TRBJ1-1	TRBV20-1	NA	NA	CSARDPTVTNTEAFF	TGCAGTGCTAGAGATCCGACCGTCACGAACACTGAAGCTTTCTTT
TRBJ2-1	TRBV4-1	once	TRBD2	CASSQELACYIEQFF	TGCGCCAGCAGCCAAGAACTAGCGTGTTACATTGAGCAGTTCTTC
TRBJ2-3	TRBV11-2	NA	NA	CASSTILGGGTDTQYF	TGTGCTAGCAGCACAATTCTAGGAGGGGGAACAGATACGCAGTATTTT
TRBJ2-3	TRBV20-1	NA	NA	CSAIVTVSTDMQYF	TGCAGTGCTATTGTAACCGTGAGCACAGATATGCAGTATTTT
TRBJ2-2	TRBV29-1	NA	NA	CSVGRRAGERFF	TGCAGCGTTGGAAGGAGGGCCGGGGAGCGGTTTTTT
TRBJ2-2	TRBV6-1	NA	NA	CASSEWGPVAGELFF	TGTGCCAGCAGTGAGTGGGGGCCGGTCGCCGGGGAGCTGTTTTTT
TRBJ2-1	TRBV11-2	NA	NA	CPSSLAAGTSYNGQSF	TGTCCCAGCAGCTTAGCGGCGGGGACCTCCTACAATGGGCAGTCCTTC
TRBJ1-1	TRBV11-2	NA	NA	CASSLRGGTFF	TGTGCCAGCAGCTTAAGGGGGGGAACCTTCTTT
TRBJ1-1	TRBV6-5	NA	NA	CASTGDTEAFF	TGTGCCAGCACAGGGGACACTGAAGCTTTCTTT
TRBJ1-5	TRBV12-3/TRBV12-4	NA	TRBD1	CASTVGQVSNQPQHF	TGTGCCAGCACCGTAGGACAGGTTTCTAATCAGCCCCAGCATTTT
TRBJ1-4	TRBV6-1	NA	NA	CASSEQGSSEKLFF	TGTGCCAGCAGTGAGCAGGGATCATCAGAAAAACTGTTTTTT
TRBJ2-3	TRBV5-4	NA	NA	CASNPGERRTTDTQYF	TGTGCCAGCAACCCTGGAGAACGGCGGACCACAGATACCCAGTATTTT
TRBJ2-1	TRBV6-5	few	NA	CAEGRGYNEQFF	TGTGCCGAGGGGCGGGGCTACAATGAGCAGTTCTTC
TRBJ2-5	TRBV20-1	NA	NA	CSAHLWGETGVGTQYF	TGCAGTGCACATCTGTGGGGGGAGACTGGGGTAGGGACCCAGTACTTC
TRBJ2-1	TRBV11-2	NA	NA	CASRWRRDNNEQLF	TGTGCCAGCAGGTGGCGGAGGGATAACAATGAGCAGCTCTTC
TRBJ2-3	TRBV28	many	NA	CASSATGDRDTQYF	TGTGCCAGCAGTGCCACGGGGGATCGGGATACGCAGTATTTT
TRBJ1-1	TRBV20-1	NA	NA	CSARVSLFETEAFF	TGCAGTGCTAGAGTCTCACTATTCGAGACTGAAGCTTTCTTT
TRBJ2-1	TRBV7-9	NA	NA	CASSLKWGSGRYNEQFF	TGTGCCAGCAGCTTAAAATGGGGTAGCGGCCGCTACAATGAGCAGTTCTTC
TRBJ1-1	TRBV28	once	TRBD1	CASSLGTEGTEAFF	TGTGCCAGCAGTTTAGGGACAGAGGGCACTGAAGCTTTCTTT
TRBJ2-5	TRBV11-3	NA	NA	CVSSVTGGEETQYF	TGTGTCAGCAGTGTCACGGGGGGCGAAGAGACCCAGTACTTC
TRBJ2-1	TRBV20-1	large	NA	CSAPRLGYNEQFF	TGCAGTGCTCCTAGATTAGGGTACAATGAGCAGTTCTTC
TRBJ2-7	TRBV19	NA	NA	CAISIRGLSYEQYF	TGTGCCATTAGTATTCGCGGGCTTAGTTACGAGCAGTACTTC
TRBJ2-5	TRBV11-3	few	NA	CASSSLLATIDQETQYF	TGTGCCAGCAGCTCCCTCCTAGCGACTATCGACCAAGAGACCCAGTACTTC
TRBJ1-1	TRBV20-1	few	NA	CSARGSGTWWTEAFF	TGCAGTGCTAGGGGCTCCGGGACATGGTGGACTGAAGCTTTCTTT
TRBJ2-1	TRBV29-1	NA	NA	CSVSSTLYNEHFF	TGCAGCGTCTCCAGCACCCTCTACAATGAACACTTCTTC
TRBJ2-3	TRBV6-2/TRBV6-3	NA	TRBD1	CASSYQFRTGLEDTQNF	TGTGCCAGCAGTTATCAATTCAGGACAGGGCTGGAAGATACGCAGAATTTT
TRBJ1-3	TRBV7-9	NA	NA	CASIEGAAISGNTTYF	TGTGCCAGCATCGAAGGAGCAGCTATCTCTGGAAACACCACATATTTT
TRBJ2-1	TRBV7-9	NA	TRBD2	CACSLGGGSYSEQFF	TGTGCCTGCAGCTTGGGGGGAGGGTCCTACAGTGAGCAGTTCTTC
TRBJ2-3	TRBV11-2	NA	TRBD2	CASRYRAGVSDTQYF	TGTGCCAGCAGATATCGAGCGGGGGTTTCAGATACGCAGTATTTT